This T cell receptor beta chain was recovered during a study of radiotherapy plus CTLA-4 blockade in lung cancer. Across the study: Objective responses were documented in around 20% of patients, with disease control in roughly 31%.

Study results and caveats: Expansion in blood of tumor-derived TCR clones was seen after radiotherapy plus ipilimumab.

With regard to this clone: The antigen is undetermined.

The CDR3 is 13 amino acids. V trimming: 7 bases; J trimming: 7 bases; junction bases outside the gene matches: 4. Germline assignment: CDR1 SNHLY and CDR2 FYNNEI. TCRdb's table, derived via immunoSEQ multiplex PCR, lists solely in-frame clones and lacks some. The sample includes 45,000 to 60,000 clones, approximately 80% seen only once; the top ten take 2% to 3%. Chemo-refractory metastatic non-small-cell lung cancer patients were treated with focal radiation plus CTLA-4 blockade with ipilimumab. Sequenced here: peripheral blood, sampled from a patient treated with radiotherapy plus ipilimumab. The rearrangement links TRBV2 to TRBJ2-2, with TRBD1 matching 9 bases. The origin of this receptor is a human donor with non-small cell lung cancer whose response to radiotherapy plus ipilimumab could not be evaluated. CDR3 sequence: CASKGQGGGELFF. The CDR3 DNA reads TGTGCCAGCAAGGGACAGGGTGGCGGGGAGCTGTTTTTT. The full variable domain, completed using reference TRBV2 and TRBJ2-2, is EPEVTQTPSHQVTQMGQEVILRCVPISNHLYFYWYRQILGQKVEFLVSFYNNEISEKSEIFDDQFSVERPDGSNFTLKIRSTKLEDSAMYFCASKGQGGGELFFGEGSRLTVL.